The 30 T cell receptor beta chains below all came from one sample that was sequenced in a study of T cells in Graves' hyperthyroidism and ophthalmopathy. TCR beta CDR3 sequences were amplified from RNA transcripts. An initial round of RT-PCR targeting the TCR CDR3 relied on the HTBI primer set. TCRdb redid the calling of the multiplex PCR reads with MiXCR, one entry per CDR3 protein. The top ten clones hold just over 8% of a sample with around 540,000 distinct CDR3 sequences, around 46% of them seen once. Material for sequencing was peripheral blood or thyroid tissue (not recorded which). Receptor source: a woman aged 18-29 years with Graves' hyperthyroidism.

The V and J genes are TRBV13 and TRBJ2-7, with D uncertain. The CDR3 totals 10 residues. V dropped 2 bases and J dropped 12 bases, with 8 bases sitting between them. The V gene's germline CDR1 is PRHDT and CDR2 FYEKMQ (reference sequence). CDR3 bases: TGTGCCAGCAGCTTACCAGGAGCGTACTTC. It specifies CASSLPGAYF.

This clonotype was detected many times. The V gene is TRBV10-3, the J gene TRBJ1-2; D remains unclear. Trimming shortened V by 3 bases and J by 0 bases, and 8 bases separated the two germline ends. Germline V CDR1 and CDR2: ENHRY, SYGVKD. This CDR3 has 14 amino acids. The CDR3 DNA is TGTGCCATCAGTGATCCGGGGACTAACTATGGCTACACCTTC. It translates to CAISDPGTNYGYTF.

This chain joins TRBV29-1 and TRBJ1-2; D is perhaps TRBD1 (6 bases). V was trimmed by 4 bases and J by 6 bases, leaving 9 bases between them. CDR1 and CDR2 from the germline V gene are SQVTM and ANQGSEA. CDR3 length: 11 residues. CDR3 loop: CSVGRTDGYTF. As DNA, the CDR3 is TGCAGCGTTGGCAGGACAGATGGCTACACCTTC.

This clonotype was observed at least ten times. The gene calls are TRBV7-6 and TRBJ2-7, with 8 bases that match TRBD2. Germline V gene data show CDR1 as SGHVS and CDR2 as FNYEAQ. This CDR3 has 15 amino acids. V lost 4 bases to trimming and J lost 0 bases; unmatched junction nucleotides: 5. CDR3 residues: CASSSTSGSSYEQYF. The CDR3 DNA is TGTGCCAGCAGCTCGACAAGCGGGAGCTCCTACGAGCAGTACTTC. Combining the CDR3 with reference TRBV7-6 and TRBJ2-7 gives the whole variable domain GAGVSQSPRYKVTKRGQDVALRCDPISGHVSLYWYRQALGQGPEFLTYFNYEAQQDKSGLPNDRFSAERPEGSISTLTIQRTEQRDSAMYRCASSSTSGSSYEQYFGPGTRLTVT.

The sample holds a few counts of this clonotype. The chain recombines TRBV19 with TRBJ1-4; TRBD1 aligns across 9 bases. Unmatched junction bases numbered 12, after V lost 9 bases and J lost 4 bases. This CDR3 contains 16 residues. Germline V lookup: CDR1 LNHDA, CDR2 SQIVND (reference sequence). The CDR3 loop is CASTGTGWVGNEKLFF. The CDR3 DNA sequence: TGTGCCAGCACCGGGACAGGGTGGGTCGGTAATGAAAAACTGTTTTTT.

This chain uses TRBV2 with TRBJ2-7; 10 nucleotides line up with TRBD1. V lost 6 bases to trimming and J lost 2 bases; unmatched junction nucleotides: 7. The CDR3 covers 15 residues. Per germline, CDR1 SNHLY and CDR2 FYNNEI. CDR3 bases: TGTGCCAGCAGAGCAGGGACAGGGGTTCCCTACGAGCAGTACTTC. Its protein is CASRAGTGVPYEQYF. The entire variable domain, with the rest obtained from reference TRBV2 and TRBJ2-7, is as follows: EPEVTQTPSHQVTQMGQEVILRCVPISNHLYFYWYRQILGQKVEFLVSFYNNEISEKSEIFDDQFSVERPDGSNFTLKIRSTKLEDSAMYFCASRAGTGVPYEQYFGPGTRLTVT.

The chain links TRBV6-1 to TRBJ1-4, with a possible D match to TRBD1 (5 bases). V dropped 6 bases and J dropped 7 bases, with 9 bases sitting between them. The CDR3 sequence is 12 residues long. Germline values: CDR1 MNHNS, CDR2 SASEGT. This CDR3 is CASRDTREKLFF. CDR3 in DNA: TGTGCCAGCAGGGACACGCGTGAAAAACTGTTTTTT.

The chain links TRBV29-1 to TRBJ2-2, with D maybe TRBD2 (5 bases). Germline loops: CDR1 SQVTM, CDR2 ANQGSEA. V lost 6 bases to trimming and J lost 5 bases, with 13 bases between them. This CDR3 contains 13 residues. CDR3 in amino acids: CSVLPRGTGELFF. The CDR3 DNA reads TGCAGCGTCCTTCCACGGGGTACCGGGGAGCTGTTTTTT.

Here the CDR3 DNA reads TGTGCCAGCAGCTTAGCGCGGGCGGTAGATACGCAGTATTTT. Protein product: CASSLARAVDTQYF. This chain uses TRBV7-9 with TRBJ2-3; D may be TRBD2 (5 bases). Trimming shortened V by 0 bases and J by 5 bases, and 9 bases separated the two germline ends. Germline CDR1 is SEHNR and CDR2 is FQNEAQ (reference sequence). This CDR3 region has 14 residues.

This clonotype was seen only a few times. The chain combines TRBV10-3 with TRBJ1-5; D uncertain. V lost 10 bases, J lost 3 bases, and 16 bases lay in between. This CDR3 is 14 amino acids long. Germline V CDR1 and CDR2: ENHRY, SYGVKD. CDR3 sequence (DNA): TGTGCCAGCAAGCAGGACCGACTCAATCAGCCCCAGCATTTT. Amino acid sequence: CASKQDRLNQPQHF.

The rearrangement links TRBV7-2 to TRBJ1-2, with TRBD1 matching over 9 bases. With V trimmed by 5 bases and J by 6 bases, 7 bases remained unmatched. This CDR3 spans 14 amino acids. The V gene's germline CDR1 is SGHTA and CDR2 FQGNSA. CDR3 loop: CASSQPGQGDGYTF. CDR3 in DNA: TGTGCCAGCAGCCAGCCGGGACAGGGTGATGGCTACACCTTC.

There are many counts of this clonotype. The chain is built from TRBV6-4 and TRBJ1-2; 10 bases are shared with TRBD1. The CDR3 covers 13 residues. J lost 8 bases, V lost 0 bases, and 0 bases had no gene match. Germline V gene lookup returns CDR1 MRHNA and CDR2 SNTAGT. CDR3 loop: CASSDSTGGGYTF. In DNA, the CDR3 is TGTGCCAGCAGTGACTCGACAGGGGGCGGCTACACCTTC.

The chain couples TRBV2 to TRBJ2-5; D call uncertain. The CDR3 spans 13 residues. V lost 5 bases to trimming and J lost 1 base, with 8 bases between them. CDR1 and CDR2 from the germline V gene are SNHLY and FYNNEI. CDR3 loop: CASSYRAQETQYF. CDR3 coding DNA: TGTGCCAGCAGTTATCGGGCCCAAGAGACCCAGTACTTC.

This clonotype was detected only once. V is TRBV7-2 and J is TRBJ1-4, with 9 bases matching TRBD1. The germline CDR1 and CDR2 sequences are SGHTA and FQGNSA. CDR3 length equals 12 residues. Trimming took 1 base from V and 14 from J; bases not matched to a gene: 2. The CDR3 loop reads CASSLGTGDLFF. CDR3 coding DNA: TGTGCCAGCAGCTTAGGGACAGGGGACCTGTTTTTT.

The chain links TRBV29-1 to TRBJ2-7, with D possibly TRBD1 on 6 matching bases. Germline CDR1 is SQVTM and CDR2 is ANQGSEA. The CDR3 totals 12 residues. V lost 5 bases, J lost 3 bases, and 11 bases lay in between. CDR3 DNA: TGCAGCGTTCTACAGGGCCTCTACGAGCAGTACTTC. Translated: CSVLQGLYEQYF.

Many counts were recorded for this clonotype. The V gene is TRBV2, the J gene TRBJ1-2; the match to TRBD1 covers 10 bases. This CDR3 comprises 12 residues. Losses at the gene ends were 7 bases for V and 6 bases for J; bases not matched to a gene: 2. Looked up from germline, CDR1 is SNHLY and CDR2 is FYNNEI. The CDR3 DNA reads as TGTGCCAGCAAAGACAGGGGGCATGGCTACACCTTC. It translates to CASKDRGHGYTF.

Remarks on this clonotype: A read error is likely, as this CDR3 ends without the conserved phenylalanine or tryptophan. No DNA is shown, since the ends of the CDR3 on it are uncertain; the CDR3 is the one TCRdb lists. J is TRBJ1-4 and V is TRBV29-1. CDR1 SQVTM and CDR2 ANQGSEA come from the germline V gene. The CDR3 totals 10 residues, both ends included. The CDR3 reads CSVGEGHINY.

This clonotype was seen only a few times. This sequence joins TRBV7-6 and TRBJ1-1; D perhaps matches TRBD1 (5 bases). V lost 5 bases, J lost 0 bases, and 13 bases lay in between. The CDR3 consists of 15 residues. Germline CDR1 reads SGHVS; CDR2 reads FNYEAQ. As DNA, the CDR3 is TGTGCCAGCAGCCAAGTGGGGGTCATGAACACTGAAGCTTTCTTT. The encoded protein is CASSQVGVMNTEAFF.

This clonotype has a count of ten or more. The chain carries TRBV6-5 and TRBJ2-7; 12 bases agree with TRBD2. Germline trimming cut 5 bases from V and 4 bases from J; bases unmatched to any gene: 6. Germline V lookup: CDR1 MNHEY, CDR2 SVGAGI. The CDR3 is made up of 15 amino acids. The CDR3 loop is CASSPTSGRGYEQYF. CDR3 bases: TGTGCCAGCAGTCCGACTAGCGGGAGAGGGTACGAGCAGTACTTC.

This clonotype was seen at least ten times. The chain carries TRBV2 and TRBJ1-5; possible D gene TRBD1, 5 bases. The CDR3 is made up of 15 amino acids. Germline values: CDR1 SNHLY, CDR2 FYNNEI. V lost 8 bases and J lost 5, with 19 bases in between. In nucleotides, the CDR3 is TGTGCCAGCTCAATCCGGACAAACCAAGATCAGCCCCAGCATTTT. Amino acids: CASSIRTNQDQPQHF.

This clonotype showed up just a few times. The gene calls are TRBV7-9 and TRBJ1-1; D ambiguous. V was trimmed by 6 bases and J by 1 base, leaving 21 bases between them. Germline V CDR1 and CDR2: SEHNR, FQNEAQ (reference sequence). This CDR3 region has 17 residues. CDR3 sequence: CASRYRDPANGNTEAFF. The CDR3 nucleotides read TGTGCCAGCAGGTACCGGGATCCGGCGAATGGGAACACTGAAGCTTTCTTT.

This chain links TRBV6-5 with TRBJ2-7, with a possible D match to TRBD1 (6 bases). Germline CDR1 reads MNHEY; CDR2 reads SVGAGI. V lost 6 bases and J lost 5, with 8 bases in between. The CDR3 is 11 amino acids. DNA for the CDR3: TGTGCCAGCAGCCAGGGGCACGAGCAGTACTTC. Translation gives CASSQGHEQYF.

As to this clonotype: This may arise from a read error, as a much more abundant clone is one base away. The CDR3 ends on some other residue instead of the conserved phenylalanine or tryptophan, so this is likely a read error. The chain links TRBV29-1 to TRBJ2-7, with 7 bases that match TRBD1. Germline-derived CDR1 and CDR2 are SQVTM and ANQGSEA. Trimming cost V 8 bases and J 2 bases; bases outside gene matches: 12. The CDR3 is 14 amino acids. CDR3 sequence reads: CSPIPPQGTYEQYL. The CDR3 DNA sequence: TGCAGCCCCATCCCCCCACAGGGGACCTACGAGCAGTACCTC.

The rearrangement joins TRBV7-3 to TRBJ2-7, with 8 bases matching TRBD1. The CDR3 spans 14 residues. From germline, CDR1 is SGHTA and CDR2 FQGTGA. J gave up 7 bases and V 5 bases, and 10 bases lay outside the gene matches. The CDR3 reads CASSPIQGGNEQYF. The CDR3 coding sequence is TGTGCCAGCAGCCCAATACAGGGGGGCAATGAGCAGTACTTC.

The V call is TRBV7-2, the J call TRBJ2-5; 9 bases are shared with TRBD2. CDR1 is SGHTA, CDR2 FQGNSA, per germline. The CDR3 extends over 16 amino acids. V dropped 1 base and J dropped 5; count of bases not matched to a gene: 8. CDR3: CASSLVLAGPGETQYF. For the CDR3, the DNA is TGTGCCAGCAGCTTAGTACTAGCGGGCCCCGGGGAGACCCAGTACTTC.

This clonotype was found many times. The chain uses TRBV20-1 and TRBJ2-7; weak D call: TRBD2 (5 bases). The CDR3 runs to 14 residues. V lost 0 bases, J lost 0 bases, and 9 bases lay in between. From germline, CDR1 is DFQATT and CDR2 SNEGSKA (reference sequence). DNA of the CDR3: TGCAGTGCTAGAGAGCGGGCAGCCTCCTACGAGCAGTACTTC. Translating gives CSARERAASYEQYF.

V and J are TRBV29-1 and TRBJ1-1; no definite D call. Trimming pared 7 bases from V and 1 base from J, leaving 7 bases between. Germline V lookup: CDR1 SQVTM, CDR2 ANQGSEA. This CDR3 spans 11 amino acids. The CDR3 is CSALGNTEAFF. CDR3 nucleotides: TGCAGCGCCTTAGGGAACACTGAAGCTTTCTTT.

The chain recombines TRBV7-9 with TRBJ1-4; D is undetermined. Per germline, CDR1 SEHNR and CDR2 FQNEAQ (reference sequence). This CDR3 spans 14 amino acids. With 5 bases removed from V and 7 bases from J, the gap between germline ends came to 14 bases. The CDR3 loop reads CASSLRPVGEKLFF. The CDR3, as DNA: TGTGCCAGCAGCCTCCGGCCCGTTGGTGAAAAACTGTTTTTT.

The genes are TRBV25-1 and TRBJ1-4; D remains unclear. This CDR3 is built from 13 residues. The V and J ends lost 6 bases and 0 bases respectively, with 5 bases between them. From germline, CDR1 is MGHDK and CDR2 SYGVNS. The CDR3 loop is CASRRSTNEKLFF. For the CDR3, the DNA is TGTGCCAGCAGGCGATCAACTAATGAAAAACTGTTTTTT.

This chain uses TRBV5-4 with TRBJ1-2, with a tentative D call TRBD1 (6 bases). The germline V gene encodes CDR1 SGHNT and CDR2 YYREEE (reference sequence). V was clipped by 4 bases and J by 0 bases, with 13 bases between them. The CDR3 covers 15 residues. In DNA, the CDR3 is TGTGCCAGCAGCGTGGAGGACAGCTCTAACTATGGCTACACCTTC. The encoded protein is CASSVEDSSNYGYTF.